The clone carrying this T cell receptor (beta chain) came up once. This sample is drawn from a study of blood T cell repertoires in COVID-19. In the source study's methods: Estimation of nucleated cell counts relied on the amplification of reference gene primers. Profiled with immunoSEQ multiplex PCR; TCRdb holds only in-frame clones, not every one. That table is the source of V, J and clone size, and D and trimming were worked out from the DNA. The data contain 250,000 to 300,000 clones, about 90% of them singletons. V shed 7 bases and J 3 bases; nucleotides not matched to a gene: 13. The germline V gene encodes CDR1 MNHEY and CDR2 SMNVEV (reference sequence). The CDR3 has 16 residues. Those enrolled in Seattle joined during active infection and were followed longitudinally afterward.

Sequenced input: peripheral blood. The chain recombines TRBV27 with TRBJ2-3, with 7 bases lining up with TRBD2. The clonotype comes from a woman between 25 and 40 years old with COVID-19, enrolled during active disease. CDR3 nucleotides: TGTGCCAGCACCCCCGATAGGGGAGGGATGACAGATACGCAGTATTTT. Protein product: CASTPDRGGMTDTQYF.